Listed below are T cell receptor beta chains from one sample, sequenced in a study of blood T cell repertoires in COVID-19. Libraries were prepared by immunoSEQ multiplex PCR; TCRdb keeps only in-frame clonotypes and omits some of them. The sample lists about 200,000 clones; approximately 86% were seen once. The sequencing input was PBMCs or T cells enriched from blood (not recorded which). The receptors originated from a woman in her 40s with acute COVID-19. Each CDR3 is given with its conserved first and last residue. A D gene is named only where the DNA matches it firmly. Where a row states a size, it is once, few, many or the class of an expanded clone; other rows omit it.

D: -; J: TRBJ1-4; size: -; V: TRBV28; DNA: TGTGCCAGCAGCCTGGCCAGGATGACTGAAAAACTGTTTTTT; CDR3: CASSLARMTEKLFF
D: -; J: TRBJ2-1; size: -; V: TRBV11-2; DNA: TGTGCCAGCAGCTTAAGCAATAATGAGCAGTTCTTC; CDR3: CASSLSNNEQFF
D: TRBD2; J: TRBJ2-2; size: -; V: TRBV5-4; DNA: TGTGCCAGCAGCAGGGGACTAGCGGGCCCGGGTACCGGGGAGCTGTTTTTT; CDR3: CASSRGLAGPGTGELFF
D: TRBD2; J: TRBJ2-5; size: few; V: TRBV5-1; DNA: TGCGCCAGCAGCCCAGGACTAGCGGTACAAGAGACCCAGTACTTC; CDR3: CASSPGLAVQETQYF
D: TRBD2; J: TRBJ2-2; size: -; V: TRBV11-2; DNA: TGTGCCAGCAGCAAAGGACTAGCGGGAGTGGGGGGGGAGCTGTTTTTT; CDR3: CASSKGLAGVGGELFF
D: TRBD1; J: TRBJ2-1; size: -; V: TRBV6-5; DNA: TGTGCCAGCAGTCGAGGACAGGGTCGCAATGAGCAGTTCTTC; CDR3: CASSRGQGRNEQFF
D: -; J: TRBJ2-1; size: -; V: TRBV27; DNA: TGTGCCAGCAGTTTAAAGGGACTCCCCTCTACTGAGCAGTTCTTC; CDR3: CASSLKGLPSTEQFF
D: -; J: TRBJ1-4; size: -; V: TRBV5-1; DNA: TGCGCCAGCAGAGCGGGGGGTTCGAATGAAAAACTGTTTTTT; CDR3: CASRAGGSNEKLFF
D: TRBD1; J: TRBJ2-7; size: -; V: TRBV4-2; DNA: TGTGCCAGCAGCCGAGGGACAGGGGTTGGGGAGCAGTACTTC; CDR3: CASSRGTGVGEQYF
D: -; J: TRBJ1-1; size: -; V: TRBV19; DNA: TGTGCCAGTGGTCAGGGGTACACTGAAGCTTTCTTT; CDR3: CASGQGYTEAFF
D: TRBD2; J: TRBJ2-2; size: -; V: TRBV7-2; DNA: TGTGCCAGCAGCTTCGCTAGCGGGAAAACCGGGGAGCTGTTTTTT; CDR3: CASSFASGKTGELFF
D: TRBD1; J: TRBJ1-1; size: -; V: TRBV7-9; DNA: TGTGCCAGCAGCCCTCACGGACAGGGGGCAATCGACACTGAAGCTTTCTTT; CDR3: CASSPHGQGAIDTEAFF